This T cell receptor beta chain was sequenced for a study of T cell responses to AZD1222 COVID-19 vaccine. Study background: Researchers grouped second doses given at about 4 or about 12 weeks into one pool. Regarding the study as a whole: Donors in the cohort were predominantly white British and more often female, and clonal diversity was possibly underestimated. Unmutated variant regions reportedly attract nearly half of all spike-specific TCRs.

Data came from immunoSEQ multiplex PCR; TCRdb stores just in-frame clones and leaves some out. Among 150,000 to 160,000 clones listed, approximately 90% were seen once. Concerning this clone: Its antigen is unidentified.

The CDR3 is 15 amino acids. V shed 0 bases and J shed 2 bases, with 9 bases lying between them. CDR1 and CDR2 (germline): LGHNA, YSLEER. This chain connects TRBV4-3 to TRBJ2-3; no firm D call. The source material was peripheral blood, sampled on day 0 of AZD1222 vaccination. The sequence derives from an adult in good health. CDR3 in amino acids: CASSQDERVTDTQYF. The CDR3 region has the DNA TGCGCCAGCAGCCAAGATGAACGAGTCACAGATACGCAGTATTTT.